The 16 T cell receptor beta chains given below trace back to one sample, sequenced in a study of T cell responses to AZD1222 COVID-19 vaccine. Assay used: immunoSEQ multiplex PCR; TCRdb lists only in-frame clones, some missing. The table includes about 57,000 clones, approximately 86% detected once. The material sequenced was peripheral blood, taken on day 0 of AZD1222 vaccination. The receptors were sampled from an adult in good health.

The gene calls are TRBV19 and TRBJ2-7; D is possibly TRBD2 (6 bases). The V end was cut by 4 bases, the J end by 2 bases, with 12 bases between. The CDR3 is made up of 14 amino acids. The germline CDR1 and CDR2 sequences are LNHDA and SQIVND (reference sequence). This CDR3 is CASSNWRETYEQYF. CDR3 sequence (DNA): TGTGCCAGTAGTAATTGGAGGGAAACCTACGAGCAGTACTTC. The full variable domain, in which reference TRBV19 and TRBJ2-7 provide the parts outside the CDR3, is DGGITQSPKYLFRKEGQNVTLSCEQNLNHDAMYWYRQDPGQGLRLIYYSQIVNDFQKGDIAEGYSVSREKKESFPLTVTSAQKNPTAFYLCASSNWRETYEQYFGPGTRLTVT.

The chain has TRBV6-5 and TRBJ1-1, with 7 bases fitting TRBD1. The CDR3 has 15 residues. With 4 bases clipped from V and 0 bases from J, the junction kept 5 bases outside the gene matches. From germline, CDR1 is MNHEY and CDR2 SVGAGI. The CDR3 DNA follows: TGTGCCAGCAGTTTTTCGGGACAGATGAACACTGAAGCTTTCTTT. This encodes CASSFSGQMNTEAFF.

The gene calls are TRBV14 and TRBJ2-7; no clear D gene. The length of the CDR3 is 13 residues. Trimming removed 0 bases at V and 6 bases at J, with 9 bases between. Germline-derived CDR1 and CDR2 are SGHDN and FVKESK. DNA for the CDR3: TGTGCCAGCAGCCAAGATCGGCACGGCGAGCAGTACTTC. This gives the protein CASSQDRHGEQYF.

The chain couples TRBV6-5 to TRBJ1-1, with no clear D. There are 14 residues in the CDR3. Trimming took 0 bases from V and 0 from J, leaving 5 bases between them. Germline CDR1 reads MNHEY; CDR2 reads SVGAGI. In DNA, the CDR3 is TGTGCCAGCAGTTACTCGGGGATGAACACTGAAGCTTTCTTT. It specifies CASSYSGMNTEAFF.

The rearrangement links TRBV27 to TRBJ2-5; 9 nucleotides align to TRBD1. Germline values: CDR1 MNHEY, CDR2 SMNVEV (reference sequence). J gave up 4 bases and V 3 bases, and 9 bases lay outside the gene matches. This CDR3 spans 16 amino acids. The CDR3 sequence is CASSFVSGTGIETQYF. The CDR3 DNA sequence: TGTGCCAGCAGTTTCGTATCCGGGACAGGGATAGAGACCCAGTACTTC.

The chain recombines TRBV7-3 with TRBJ1-1; D might be TRBD1 (6 bases). Germline lookup yields CDR1 SGHTA and CDR2 FQGTGA. V was clipped by 5 bases and J by 4 bases, with 14 bases between them. The CDR3 has 14 amino acids. The DNA for the CDR3 is TGTGCCAGCAGCCCCCAGGGGTTCAGCACTGAAGCTTTCTTT. This translates into CASSPQGFSTEAFF.

This rearrangement joins TRBV6-1 to TRBJ2-7; 7 bases line up with TRBD1. V dropped 1 base and J dropped 2; count of bases not matched to a gene: 8. The CDR3 has 16 amino acids. Germline V lookup: CDR1 MNHNS, CDR2 SASEGT. The CDR3 protein is CASSEGVRGFPYEQYF. Here the CDR3 DNA reads TGTGCCAGCAGTGAAGGGGTCAGGGGGTTCCCCTACGAGCAGTACTTC.

The chain carries TRBV2 and TRBJ2-7, with a weak D call TRBD1 (6 bases). The CDR3 contains 14 residues. Germline loops: CDR1 SNHLY, CDR2 FYNNEI. With 4 bases removed from V and 2 bases from J, the gap between germline ends came to 12 bases. In DNA form, the CDR3 reads TGTGCCAGCAGTGGGGGGCAAGGAGCCTACGAGCAGTACTTC. Translation: CASSGGQGAYEQYF.

This clone has just a few counts. The V call is TRBV7-9, the J call TRBJ1-3; D remains ambiguous. CDR3 length: 14 residues. Germline V gene lookup returns CDR1 SEHNR and CDR2 FQNEAQ (reference sequence). Trimming took off 3 bases at V and 4 bases at J, with 10 bases between the two ends. The CDR3 coding sequence is TGTGCCAGCAGCTTGTCTGTGGGGGGAAACACCATATATTTT. Translation: CASSLSVGGNTIYF. Complete variable domain (other parts from reference TRBV7-9 and TRBJ1-3): DTGVSQNPRHKITKRGQNVTFRCDPISEHNRLYWYRQTLGQGPEFLTYFQNEAQLEKSRLLSDRFSAERPKGSFSTLEIQRTEQGDSAMYLCASSLSVGGNTIYFGEGSWLTVV.

This rearrangement joins TRBV6-2 or TRBV6-3 to TRBJ2-5; tentatively, D is TRBD2 (5 bases). V lost 6 bases and J lost 5, with 16 bases in between. The CDR3 covers 14 residues. Germline V CDR1 and CDR2: MNHEY, SVGEGT. The DNA of the CDR3 is TGTGCCAGCAGCTCATTTTCCCCGGGGGAGACCCAGTACTTC. Translated, it gives CASSSFSPGETQYF.

This clone was seen a few times. This sequence joins TRBV21-1 and TRBJ1-5; whether TRBD1, the table's D call, matches the DNA was not checked. TRBV21-1 is tagged as a pseudogene. This CDR3 comprises 17 residues. This chain's CDR3 is CASSKGDRQYSNQPQHF. The CDR3 coding sequence is TGTGCCAGCAGCAAAGGGGACAGGCAGTATAGCAATCAGCCCCAGCATTTT.

This chain joins TRBV11-2 and TRBJ1-2, with a tentative D call TRBD1 (6 bases). Germline V gene lookup returns CDR1 SGHAT and CDR2 FQNNGV. CDR3 length equals 16 residues. Trimming left V 3 bases short and J 2 bases short, with 16 bases between. CDR3 DNA: TGTGCCAGCAGCTTTCAAATACAGGGCCCCAACTATGGCTACACCTTC. It yields the protein CASSFQIQGPNYGYTF.

The chain has TRBV27 and TRBJ2-5; 8 nucleotides line up with TRBD1. Germline V gene lookup returns CDR1 MNHEY and CDR2 SMNVEV (reference sequence). CDR3 size: 15 residues. V was clipped by 6 bases and J by 5 bases; unmatched bases: 11. CDR3 region: CASRRAGGAGETQYF. CDR3 nucleotides: TGTGCCAGCAGACGAGCAGGGGGCGCCGGGGAGACCCAGTACTTC.

The genes are TRBV30 and TRBJ1-1, with D possibly TRBD1 on 5 matching bases. V gave up 2 bases and J gave up 4 bases, with 11 bases separating them. CDR1 is GTSNPN, CDR2 SVGIG, per germline (reference sequence). CDR3 length equals 13 residues. CDR3: CAWSKGRGTEAFF. CDR3 bases: TGTGCCTGGAGTAAAGGGAGGGGCACTGAAGCTTTCTTT.

This clone has a single count. The chain recombines TRBV11-1 with TRBJ1-1; tentative D call: TRBD1 (5 bases). The germline V gene has CDR1 SGHAT and CDR2 FQDESV (reference sequence). CDR3 length: 15 amino acids. The germline V and J ends were trimmed by 2 bases and 3 bases, with 13 bases remaining between them. The CDR3 bases are TGTGCCAGCAGCTTAACGGGGGAAGAGTACACTGAAGCTTTCTTT. Protein sequence: CASSLTGEEYTEAFF.

The rearrangement uses TRBV19 and TRBJ1-1; 9 bases align to TRBD1. The CDR3 is made up of 16 amino acids. The V segment lost 6 bases and the J segment 1 base; nucleotides outside the gene matches: 9. Germline loops: CDR1 LNHDA, CDR2 SQIVND (reference sequence). As DNA, the CDR3 is TGTGCCAGTAGCCAGACAGGGGGAAGAGCGAACACTGAAGCTTTCTTT. It specifies CASSQTGGRANTEAFF.